The present TCR beta chain was sequenced within a study of T cell responses to AZD1222 COVID-19 vaccine. V was cut by 4 bases and J by 10 bases, with 13 bases left in between. The CDR3 totals 13 residues. CDR1 SGHVS and CDR2 FQNEAQ come from the germline V gene. Profiled with immunoSEQ multiplex PCR; TCRdb holds only in-frame clones, not every one. The table records about 110,000 clones, about four fifths of them present only once. Sequenced material: peripheral blood, taken on day 0 of AZD1222 vaccination. The rearrangement joins TRBV7-8 to TRBJ1-4; D may be TRBD1 (6 bases). This sequence originates from an adult in good health. CDR3 in DNA: TGTGCCAGCAGCTCAGCCCAGGGGCGAAAACTGTTTTTT. Its protein product is CASSSAQGRKLFF.